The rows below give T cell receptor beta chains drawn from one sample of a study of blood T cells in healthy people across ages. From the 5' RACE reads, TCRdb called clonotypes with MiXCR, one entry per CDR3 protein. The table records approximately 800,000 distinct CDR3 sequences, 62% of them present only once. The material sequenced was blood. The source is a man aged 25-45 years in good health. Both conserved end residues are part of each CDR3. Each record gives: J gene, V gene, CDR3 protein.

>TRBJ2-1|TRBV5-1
CASSLAGRTTDEQFF
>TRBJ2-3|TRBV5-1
CASSLEGIETDTQYF
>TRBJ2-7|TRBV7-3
CARTDRGLDEQYF
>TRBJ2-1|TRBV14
CASSQDLSAGGKIEQFF
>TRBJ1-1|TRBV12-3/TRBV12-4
CASSRSGVLGTEAFF
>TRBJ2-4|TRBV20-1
CSAGQGPVAKNIQYF
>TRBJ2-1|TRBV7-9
CASSRSGADEQFF
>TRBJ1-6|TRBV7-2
CASSFAAGLADSPLHF
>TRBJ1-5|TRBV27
CASSVEGGQPQHF
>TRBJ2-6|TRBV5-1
CASSPAGTRSGANVLTF
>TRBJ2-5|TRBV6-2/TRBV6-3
CASSWTSKETQYF
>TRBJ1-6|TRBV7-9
CASSSNNSPLHF
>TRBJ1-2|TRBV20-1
CSARDSGQGIYGYTF
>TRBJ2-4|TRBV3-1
CASSQDTLAKNIQYF
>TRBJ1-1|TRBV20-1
CSAQNPSGSENTEAFF
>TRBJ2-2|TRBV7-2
CASSLGVDRVRTGELFF
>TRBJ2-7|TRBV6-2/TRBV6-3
CASTPGGAYEQYF
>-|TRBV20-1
CSARTGGDYEQYF
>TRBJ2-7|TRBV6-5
CASSSYRELNEQYF
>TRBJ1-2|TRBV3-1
CASSQENWGSLGYTF
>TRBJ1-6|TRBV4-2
CASSPAGHQNSPLHF
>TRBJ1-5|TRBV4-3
CASSQGHDRGSNQPQHF
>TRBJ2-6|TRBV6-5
CASSYSIGSGANVLTF
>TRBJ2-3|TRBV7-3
CASSVNRGVGYTQYF
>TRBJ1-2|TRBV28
CASSFPDLFAGYTF
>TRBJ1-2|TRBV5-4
CASSLAGNGGANYGYTF
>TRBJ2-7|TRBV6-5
CASSTIGLADEQYF
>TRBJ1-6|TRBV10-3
CAISEGRGMDSPLHF